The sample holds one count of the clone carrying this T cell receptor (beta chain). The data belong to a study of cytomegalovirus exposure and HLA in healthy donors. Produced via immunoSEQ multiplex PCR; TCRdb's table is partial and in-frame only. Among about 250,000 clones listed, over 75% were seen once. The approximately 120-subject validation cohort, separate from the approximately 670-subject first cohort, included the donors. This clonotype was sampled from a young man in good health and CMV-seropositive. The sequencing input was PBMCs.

The CDR3 reads CATTTGGTEAFF. The CDR3 bases are TGTGCCACCACAACAGGGGGCACTGAAGCTTTCTTT. The rearrangement uses TRBV28 and TRBJ1-1; 8 positions match TRBD1. Germline assignment: CDR1 MDHEN and CDR2 SYDVKM. Unmatched junction bases numbered 5, after V lost 10 bases and J lost 4 bases. The CDR3 totals 12 residues.